Shown below are 7 T cell receptor beta chains from a single sample sequenced in a study of blood T cell repertoires in COVID-19. This table comes from immunoSEQ multiplex PCR, and its TCRdb copy is limited to in-frame clones, with some not included. Among 250,000 to 350,000 clones listed, 70% to 90% were seen once. Material for sequencing was peripheral blood. The receptors were sampled from a woman in her fifties or sixties with active or convalescent COVID-19.

The J gene is TRBJ2-1, the V gene TRBV18; 14 positions match TRBD2. The junction had 7 bases not matched to a gene; V was cut back by 3 bases and J by 3 bases. The CDR3 extends over 18 amino acids. CDR1 is KGHSH, CDR2 LQKENI, per germline. The CDR3 protein is CASSPKGTSGSVYNEQFF. DNA for the CDR3: TGTGCCAGCTCACCGAAAGGGACTAGCGGGAGCGTCTACAATGAGCAGTTCTTC.

CDR3 protein: CASSPRSGGAYGELFF. The CDR3 coding sequence is TGTGCCAGCTCACCACGGTCAGGGGGCGCGTACGGGGAGCTGTTTTTT. The chain uses TRBV18 and TRBJ2-2; 8 nucleotides match TRBD1. Looked up from germline, CDR1 is KGHSH and CDR2 is LQKENI. The CDR3 has 16 residues. V lost 1 base and J lost 7; bases outside the gene matches: 8. Together with reference TRBV18 and TRBJ2-2, the CDR3 gives the full variable domain: NAGVMQNPRHLVRRRGQEARLRCSPMKGHSHVYWYRQLPEEGLKFMVYLQKENIIDESGMPKERFSAEFPKEGPSILRIQQVVRGDSAAYFCASSPRSGGAYGELFFGEGSRLTVL.

V and J are TRBV28 and TRBJ2-1, with D tentatively TRBD1 (6 bases). The CDR3 is made up of 14 amino acids. Looked up from germline, CDR1 is MDHEN and CDR2 is SYDVKM. Between the trimmed V and J ends, which lost 7 bases and 6 bases, there was a span of 16 bases. CDR3 sequence reads: CASIPTGPSNEQFF. In DNA, the CDR3 is TGTGCCAGCATCCCAACAGGGCCCTCCAATGAGCAGTTCTTC. Filled out from reference TRBV28 and TRBJ2-1, the complete variable domain reads DVKVTQSSRYLVKRTGEKVFLECVQDMDHENMFWYRQDPGLGLRLIYFSYDVKMKEKGDIPEGYSVSREKKERFSLILESASTNQTSMYLCASIPTGPSNEQFFGPGTRLTVL.

V gene TRBV7-8 combines with J gene TRBJ2-7; 10 bases map to TRBD1. Trimming cost V 2 bases and J 4 bases; bases outside gene matches: 5. Germline V CDR1 and CDR2: SGHVS, FQNEAQ. This CDR3 contains 15 residues. This CDR3 reads CASSLRRDRGYEQYF. The CDR3, as DNA: TGTGCCAGCAGCTTAAGGCGGGACAGGGGTTACGAGCAGTACTTC.

The genes are TRBV2 and TRBJ1-5, with 8 bases aligning to TRBD1. CDR3 length: 16 amino acids. Germline V gene data show CDR1 as SNHLY and CDR2 as FYNNEI. Trimming took 1 base from V and 2 from J; bases not matched to a gene: 4. DNA of the CDR3: TGTGCCAGCAGTGAAGGACCGACAGGGGGCAATCAGCCCCAGCATTTT. Translated, it gives CASSEGPTGGNQPQHF.

Worth noting for this clone: The sample carries other DNA sequences with the same CDR3. The chain links TRBV5-1 to TRBJ2-1, with 13 bases fitting TRBD2. The CDR3 runs 16 residues. In germline, CDR1 is SGHRS, CDR2 YFSETQ. The junction had 4 bases not matched to a gene; V was cut back by 0 bases and J by 7 bases. CDR3 protein: CASSLARTSGSNEQFF. The DNA for the CDR3 is TGCGCCAGCAGCTTGGCGAGGACTAGCGGGAGTAATGAGCAGTTCTTC.

The rearrangement links TRBV7-2 to TRBJ2-3; possible D gene TRBD2, 6 bases. Germline V CDR1 and CDR2: SGHTA, FQGNSA. V was pared by 5 bases and J by 0 bases, with 9 bases between. The CDR3 runs to 14 residues. The CDR3 protein is CASSLSGSTDTQYF. The CDR3 region has the DNA TGTGCCAGCAGCCTCAGCGGGAGCACAGATACGCAGTATTTT.